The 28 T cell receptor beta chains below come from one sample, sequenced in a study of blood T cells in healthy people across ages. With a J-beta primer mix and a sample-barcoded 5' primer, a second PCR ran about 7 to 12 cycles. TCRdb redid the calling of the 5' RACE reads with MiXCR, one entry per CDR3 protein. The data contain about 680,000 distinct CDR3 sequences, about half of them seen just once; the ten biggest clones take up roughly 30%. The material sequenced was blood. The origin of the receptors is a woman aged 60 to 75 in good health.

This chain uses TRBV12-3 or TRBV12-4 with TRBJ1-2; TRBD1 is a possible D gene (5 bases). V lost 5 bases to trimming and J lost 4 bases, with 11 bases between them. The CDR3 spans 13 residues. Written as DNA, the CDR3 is TGTGCCAGCAGTCGAACGGGGCTCTATGGCTACACCTTC. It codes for CASSRTGLYGYTF.

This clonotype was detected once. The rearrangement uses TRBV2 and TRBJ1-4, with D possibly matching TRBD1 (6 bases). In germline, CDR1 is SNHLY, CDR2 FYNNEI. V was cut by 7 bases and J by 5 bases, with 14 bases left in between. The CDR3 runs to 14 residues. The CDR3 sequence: CASIEDSLNEKLFF. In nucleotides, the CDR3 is TGTGCCAGCATCGAGGACAGCCTCAATGAAAAACTGTTTTTT.

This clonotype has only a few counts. The CDR3 loop is CASSQSGALFNEQFF. CDR3 nucleotide sequence: TGTGCCAGCAGCCAAAGCGGGGCCCTCTTTAATGAGCAGTTCTTC. The V gene is TRBV3-1, the J gene TRBJ2-1; 7 bases are a match to TRBD2. The CDR3 is made up of 15 amino acids. Trimming cost V 2 bases and J 7 bases; bases outside gene matches: 8. The germline V gene encodes CDR1 LGHDT and CDR2 YNNKEL (reference sequence).

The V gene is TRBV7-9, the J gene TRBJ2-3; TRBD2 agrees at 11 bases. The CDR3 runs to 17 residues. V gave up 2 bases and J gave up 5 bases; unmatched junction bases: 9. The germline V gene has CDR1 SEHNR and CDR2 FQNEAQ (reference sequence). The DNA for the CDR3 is TGTGCCAGCAGCTTAAGGGGTGGGACTAGCGGTAAAGATACGCAGTATTTT. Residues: CASSLRGGTSGKDTQYF.

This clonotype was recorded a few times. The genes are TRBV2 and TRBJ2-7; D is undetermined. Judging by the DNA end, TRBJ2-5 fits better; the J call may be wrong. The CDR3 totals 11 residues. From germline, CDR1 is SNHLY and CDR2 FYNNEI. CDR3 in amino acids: CASSEFQTQYF. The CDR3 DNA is TGTGCCAGCAGTGAATTCCAGACCCAGTACTTC.

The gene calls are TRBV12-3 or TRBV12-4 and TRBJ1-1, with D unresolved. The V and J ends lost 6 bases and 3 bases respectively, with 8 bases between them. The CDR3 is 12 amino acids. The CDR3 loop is CASRIRYTEAFF. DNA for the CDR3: TGTGCCAGCAGGATCCGATACACTGAAGCTTTCTTT.

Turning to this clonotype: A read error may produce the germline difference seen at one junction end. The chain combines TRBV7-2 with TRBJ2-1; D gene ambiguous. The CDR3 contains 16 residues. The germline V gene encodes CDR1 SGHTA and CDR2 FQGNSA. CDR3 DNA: TGTGCCAGCAACTTAGCTCCCGATAGCTCCTACAATGAGCAGTTCTTC. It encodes CASNLAPDSSYNEQFF.

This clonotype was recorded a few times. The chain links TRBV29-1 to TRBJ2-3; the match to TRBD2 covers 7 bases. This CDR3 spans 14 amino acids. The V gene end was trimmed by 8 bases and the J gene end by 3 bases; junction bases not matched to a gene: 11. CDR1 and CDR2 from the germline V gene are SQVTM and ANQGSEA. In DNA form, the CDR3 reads TGCAGCCTAAGGTGGGGGAGGGCAACAGATACGCAGTATTTT. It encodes CSLRWGRATDTQYF.

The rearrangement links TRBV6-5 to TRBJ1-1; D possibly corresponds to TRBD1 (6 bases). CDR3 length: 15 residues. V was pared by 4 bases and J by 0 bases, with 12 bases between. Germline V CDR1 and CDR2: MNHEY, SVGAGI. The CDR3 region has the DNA TGTGCCAGCAGTTCCACGGACAGCATGAACACTGAAGCTTTCTTT. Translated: CASSSTDSMNTEAFF.

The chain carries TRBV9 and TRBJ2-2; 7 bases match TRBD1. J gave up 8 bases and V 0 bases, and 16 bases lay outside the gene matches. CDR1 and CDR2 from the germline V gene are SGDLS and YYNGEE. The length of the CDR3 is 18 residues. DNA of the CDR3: TGTGCCAGCAGCGTAGGGCTAACTGGGGACAGTGTATATGGGGAGCTGTTTTTT. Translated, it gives CASSVGLTGDSVYGELFF.

The CDR3 DNA is TGTGCCAGCAGCGAACAGGGGAGGGCCAAAAACATTCAGTACTTC. Translating it yields CASSEQGRAKNIQYF. The genes are TRBV2 and TRBJ2-4; a weak D match, TRBD1 (7 bases). This CDR3 region has 15 residues. V lost 6 bases and J 1 base, leaving 13 bases between the germline ends. CDR1 is SNHLY and CDR2 is FYNNEI in the germline V gene.

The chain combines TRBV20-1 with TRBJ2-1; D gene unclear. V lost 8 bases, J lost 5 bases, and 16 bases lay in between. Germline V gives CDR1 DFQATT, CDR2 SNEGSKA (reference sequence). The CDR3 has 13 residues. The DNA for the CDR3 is TGCAGTTTATATCCCCCCTCAGACAATGAGCAGTTCTTC. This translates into CSLYPPSDNEQFF.

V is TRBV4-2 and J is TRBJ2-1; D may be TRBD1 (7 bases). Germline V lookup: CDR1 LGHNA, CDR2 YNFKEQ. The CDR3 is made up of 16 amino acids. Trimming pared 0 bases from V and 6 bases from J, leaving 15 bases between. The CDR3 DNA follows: TGTGCCAGCAGCCAAGATTGGCCAGGGGGGTCCAATGAGCAGTTCTTC. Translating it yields CASSQDWPGGSNEQFF.

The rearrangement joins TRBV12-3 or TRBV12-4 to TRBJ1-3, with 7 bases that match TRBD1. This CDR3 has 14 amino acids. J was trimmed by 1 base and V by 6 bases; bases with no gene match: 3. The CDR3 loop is CASSATGSGNTIYF. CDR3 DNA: TGTGCCAGCAGCGCGACAGGGTCTGGAAACACCATATATTTT.

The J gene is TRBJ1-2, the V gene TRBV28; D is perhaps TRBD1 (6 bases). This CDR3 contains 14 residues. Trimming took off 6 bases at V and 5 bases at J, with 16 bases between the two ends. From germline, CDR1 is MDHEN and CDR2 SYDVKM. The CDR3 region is CASRTPGQQYGYTF. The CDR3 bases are TGTGCCAGCAGGACTCCCGGACAGCAGTATGGCTACACCTTC.

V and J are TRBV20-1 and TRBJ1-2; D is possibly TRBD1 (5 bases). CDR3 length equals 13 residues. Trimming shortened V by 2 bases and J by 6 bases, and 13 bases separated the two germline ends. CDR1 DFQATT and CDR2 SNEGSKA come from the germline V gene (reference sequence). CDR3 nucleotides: TGCAGTGCTAGATGGGGGGTAGCGGATGGCTACACCTTC. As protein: CSARWGVADGYTF.

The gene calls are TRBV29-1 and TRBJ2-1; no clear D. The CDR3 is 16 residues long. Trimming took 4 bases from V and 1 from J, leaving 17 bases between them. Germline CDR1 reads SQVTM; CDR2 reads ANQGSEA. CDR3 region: CSVVLRTADSYNEQFF. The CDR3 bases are TGCAGCGTTGTGTTGCGGACGGCCGATTCCTACAATGAGCAGTTCTTC.

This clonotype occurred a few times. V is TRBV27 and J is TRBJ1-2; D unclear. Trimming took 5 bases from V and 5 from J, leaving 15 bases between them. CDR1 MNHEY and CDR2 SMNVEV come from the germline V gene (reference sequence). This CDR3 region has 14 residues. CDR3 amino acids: CASSRTVLGYGYTF. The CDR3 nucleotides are TGTGCCAGCAGTCGGACGGTCCTTGGGTATGGCTACACCTTC.

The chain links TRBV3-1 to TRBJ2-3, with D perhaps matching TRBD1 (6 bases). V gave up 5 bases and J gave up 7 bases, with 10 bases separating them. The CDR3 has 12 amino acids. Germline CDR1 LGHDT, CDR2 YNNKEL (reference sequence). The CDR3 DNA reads TGTGCCAGCAGCAACAGGGCGAATACGCAGTATTTT. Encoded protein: CASSNRANTQYF.

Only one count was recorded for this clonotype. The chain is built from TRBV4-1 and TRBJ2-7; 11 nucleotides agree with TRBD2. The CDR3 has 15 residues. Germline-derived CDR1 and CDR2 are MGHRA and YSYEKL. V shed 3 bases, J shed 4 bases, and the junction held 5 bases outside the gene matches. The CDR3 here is CASSQTSGELYEQYF. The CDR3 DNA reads TGCGCCAGCAGCCAGACTAGCGGGGAGCTTTACGAGCAGTACTTC.

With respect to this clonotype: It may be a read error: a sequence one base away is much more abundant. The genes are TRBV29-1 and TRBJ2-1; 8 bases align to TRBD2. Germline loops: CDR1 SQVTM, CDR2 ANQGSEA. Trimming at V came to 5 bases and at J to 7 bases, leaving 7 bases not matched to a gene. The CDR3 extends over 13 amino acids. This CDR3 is CSVQSGSMNEQFF. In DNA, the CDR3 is TGCAGCGTTCAAAGCGGGAGTATGAATGAGCAGTTCTTC.

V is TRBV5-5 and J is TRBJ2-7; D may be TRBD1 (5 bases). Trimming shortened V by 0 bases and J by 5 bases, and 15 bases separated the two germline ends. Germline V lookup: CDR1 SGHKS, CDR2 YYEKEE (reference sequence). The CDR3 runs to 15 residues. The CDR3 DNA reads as TGTGCCAGCAGCTTGGCCCCAGGGTATCCCGACGAGCAGTACTTC. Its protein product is CASSLAPGYPDEQYF.

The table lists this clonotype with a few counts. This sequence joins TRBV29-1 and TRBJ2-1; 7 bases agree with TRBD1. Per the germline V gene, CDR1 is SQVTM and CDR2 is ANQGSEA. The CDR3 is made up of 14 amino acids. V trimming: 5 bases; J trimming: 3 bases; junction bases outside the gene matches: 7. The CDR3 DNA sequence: TGCAGCGTTCTCATGGACAGGAACTACAATGAGCAGTTCTTC. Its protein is CSVLMDRNYNEQFF.

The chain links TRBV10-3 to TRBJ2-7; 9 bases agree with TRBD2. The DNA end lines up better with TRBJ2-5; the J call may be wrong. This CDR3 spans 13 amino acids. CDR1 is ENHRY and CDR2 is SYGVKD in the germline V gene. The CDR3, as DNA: TGTGCCATCAGTTTTGCGGGAGGGGAGACCCAGTACTTC. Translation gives CAISFAGGETQYF.

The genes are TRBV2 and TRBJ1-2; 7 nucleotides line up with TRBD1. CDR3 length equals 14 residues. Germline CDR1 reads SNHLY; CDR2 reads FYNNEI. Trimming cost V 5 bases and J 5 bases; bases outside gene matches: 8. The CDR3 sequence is CASSNRDRSYGYTF. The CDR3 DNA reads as TGTGCCAGCAGTAATCGGGACAGATCATATGGCTACACCTTC.

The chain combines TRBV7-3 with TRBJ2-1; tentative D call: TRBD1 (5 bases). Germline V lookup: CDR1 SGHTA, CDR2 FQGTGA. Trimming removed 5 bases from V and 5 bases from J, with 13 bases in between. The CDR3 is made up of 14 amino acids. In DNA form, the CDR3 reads TGTGCCAGCAGCATGACTCTAGGGGACAATGAGCAGTTCTTC. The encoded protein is CASSMTLGDNEQFF.

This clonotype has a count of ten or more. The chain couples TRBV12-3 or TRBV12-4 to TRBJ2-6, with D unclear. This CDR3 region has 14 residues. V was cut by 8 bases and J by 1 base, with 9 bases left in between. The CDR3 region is CASGGLSGANVLTF. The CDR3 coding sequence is TGTGCCAGCGGTGGCCTTTCTGGGGCCAACGTCCTGACTTTC.

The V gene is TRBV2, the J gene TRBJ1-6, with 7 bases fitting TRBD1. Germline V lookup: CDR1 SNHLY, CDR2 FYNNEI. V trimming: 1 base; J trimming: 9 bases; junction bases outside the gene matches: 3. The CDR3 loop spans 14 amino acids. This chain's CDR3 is CASSEGDRGSPLHF. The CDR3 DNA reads TGTGCCAGCAGTGAAGGGGACAGAGGTTCACCCCTCCACTTT.